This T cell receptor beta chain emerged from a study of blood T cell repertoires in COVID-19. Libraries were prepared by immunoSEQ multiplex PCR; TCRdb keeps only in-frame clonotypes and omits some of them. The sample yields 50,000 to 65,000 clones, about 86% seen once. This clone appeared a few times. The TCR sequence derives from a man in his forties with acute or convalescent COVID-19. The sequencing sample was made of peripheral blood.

CDR3 region: CASSPLREQYF. The CDR3 DNA reads TGTGCCAGCTCACCCTTGAGGGAGCAGTACTTC. The V gene is TRBV18, the J gene TRBJ2-7; no firm D call. The CDR3 spans 11 residues. The germline V gene encodes CDR1 KGHSH and CDR2 LQKENI. The V end lost 3 bases, the J end lost 7 bases, and 7 bases lay between the germline ends. The variable domain in full, completed from reference TRBV18 and TRBJ2-7, reads NAGVMQNPRHLVRRRGQEARLRCSPMKGHSHVYWYRQLPEEGLKFMVYLQKENIIDESGMPKERFSAEFPKEGPSILRIQQVVRGDSAAYFCASSPLREQYFGPGTRLTVT.